This entry lists 12 T cell receptor beta chains sequenced from one sample in a study of cytomegalovirus exposure and HLA in healthy donors (dated by TCRdb to 2017 to 2019). The method was the immunoSEQ multiplex PCR assay. The multiplex PCR relied on a mix of 60 forward primers for TCR Vbeta segments and 13 reverse primers for TCR Jbeta segments. TCRdb obtained this table from immuneACCESS and retained in-frame rearrangements with V and J assigned. These tables miss some clones; where compared with another copy, unresolved V genes account for less than half of the shortfall, and the remainder is unexplained. The sample data list under 200,000 clones, and more than 65% of these were observed just once. About 6% of the sample is in the top ten clones. The sample comprised PBMCs. These receptors originate from a man aged 45-65 years in good health and CMV-seropositive.

The chain employs TRBV7-9 and TRBJ2-1; D perhaps matches TRBD1 (5 bases). Trimming shortened V by 5 bases and J by 8 bases, and 16 bases separated the two germline ends. CDR1 SEHNR and CDR2 FQNEAQ come from the germline V gene (reference sequence). The CDR3 totals 14 residues. CDR3 sequence reads: CASSLTPGIDEQFF. CDR3 nucleotides: TGTGCCAGCAGCCTTACCCCAGGGATCGATGAGCAGTTCTTC.

The chain has TRBV6-5 and TRBJ2-7; TRBD1 matches at 9 bases. CDR3 length: 15 residues. Germline V gives CDR1 MNHEY, CDR2 SVGAGI. With 4 bases clipped from V and 3 bases from J, the junction kept 7 bases outside the gene matches. This CDR3 is CASSSRDRVNYEQYF. The CDR3 nucleotides are TGTGCCAGCAGTTCCCGGGACAGGGTAAACTACGAGCAGTACTTC.

The genes are TRBV19 and TRBJ1-1; D is perhaps TRBD1 (6 bases). The CDR3 length is 16 residues. From germline, CDR1 is LNHDA and CDR2 SQIVND (reference sequence). The V gene lost 1 base and the J gene lost 5 bases, with 17 bases spanning the gap. CDR3 in DNA: TGTGCCAGTAGTATAGCGGGGACATTTAAGGGGACTGAAGCTTTCTTT. Its translation is CASSIAGTFKGTEAFF.

The chain combines TRBV28 with TRBJ2-7; 9 bases map to TRBD2. After removal of 4 bases from V and 6 bases from J, the junction contained 16 bases not matched to a gene. The V gene's germline CDR1 is MDHEN and CDR2 SYDVKM. CDR3 length: 17 amino acids. CDR3 in DNA: TGTGCCAGCAGTTCTCCCCGTGGGACTAGCAGGACAGGCGAGCAGTACGTC. It yields the protein CASSSPRGTSRTGEQYV.

This chain joins TRBV10-3 and TRBJ2-2; TRBD2 matches at 7 bases. In germline, CDR1 is ENHRY, CDR2 SYGVKD. V trimming: 2 bases; J trimming: 0 bases; junction bases outside the gene matches: 0. The CDR3 is 15 residues long. DNA of the CDR3: TGTGCCATCAGTGAGACTAGCGCGAACACCGGGGAGCTGTTTTTT. Amino acid sequence: CAISETSANTGELFF.

The chain joins TRBV5-6 to TRBJ2-4; D is perhaps TRBD1 (6 bases). V was cut by 4 bases and J by 0 bases, with 14 bases left in between. The CDR3 totals 16 residues. Germline assignment: CDR1 SGHDT and CDR2 YYEEEE. In DNA, the CDR3 is TGTGCCAGCAGCCCCGGGACAATTCTAGCCAAAAACATTCAGTACTTC. Protein sequence: CASSPGTILAKNIQYF. The whole variable domain, remainder taken from reference TRBV5-6 and TRBJ2-4, is DAGVTQSPTHLIKTRGQQVTLRCSPKSGHDTVSWYQQALGQGPQFIFQYYEEEERQRGNFPDRFSGHQFPNYSSELNVNALLLGDSALYLCASSPGTILAKNIQYFGAGTRLSVL.

The V call is TRBV4-1, the J call TRBJ1-2, with 8 bases lining up with TRBD1. Germline V gene data show CDR1 as MGHRA and CDR2 as YSYEKL. The CDR3 runs 14 residues. Trimming cost V 4 bases and J 5 bases; bases outside gene matches: 6. The CDR3 coding sequence is TGCGCCAGCAGCCCTTCGACAGGGGTGTATGGCTACACCTTC. It translates to CASSPSTGVYGYTF.

The chain carries TRBV27 and TRBJ2-6; D is unresolved. V was trimmed by 6 bases and J by 0 bases, leaving 9 bases between them. CDR3 length equals 15 residues. The germline V gene has CDR1 MNHEY and CDR2 SMNVEV (reference sequence). CDR3 sequence: CASRPNFSGANVLTF. The CDR3 bases are TGTGCCAGCAGACCCAACTTCTCTGGGGCCAACGTCCTGACTTTC.

The chain employs TRBV28 and TRBJ1-2; weak D call: TRBD1 (5 bases). The CDR3 runs 14 residues. Looked up from germline, CDR1 is MDHEN and CDR2 is SYDVKM. V was trimmed by 1 base and J by 4 bases, leaving 10 bases between them. Written as DNA, the CDR3 is TGTGCCAGCAGTTTATCTGGCCAGGGCTATGGCTACACCTTC. As protein: CASSLSGQGYGYTF.

The genes are TRBV6-5 and TRBJ2-7; tentatively, D is TRBD1 (5 bases). The CDR3 is 13 amino acids. Germline assignment: CDR1 MNHEY and CDR2 SVGAGI. V was trimmed by 8 bases and J by 1 base, leaving 12 bases between them. The CDR3 sequence: CASQAGFSYEQYF. CDR3 in DNA: TGTGCCAGCCAGGCAGGGTTTTCCTACGAGCAGTACTTC.

The chain joins TRBV7-9 to TRBJ1-1, with D uncertain. Trimming stripped 5 bases from V and 4 bases from J, with 14 bases between. This CDR3 region has 14 residues. From germline, CDR1 is SEHNR and CDR2 FQNEAQ (reference sequence). The CDR3 nucleotides read TGTGCCAGCAGCCTTGCTCGTACGGTCACTGAAGCTTTCTTT. The encoded protein is CASSLARTVTEAFF. The variable domain in full, with the rest retrieved from reference TRBV7-9 and TRBJ1-1, is DTGVSQNPRHKITKRGQNVTFRCDPISEHNRLYWYRQTLGQGPEFLTYFQNEAQLEKSRLLSDRFSAERPKGSFSTLEIQRTEQGDSAMYLCASSLARTVTEAFFGQGTRLTVV.

The chain has TRBV7-8 and TRBJ1-1, with D possibly being TRBD1 (6 bases). The germline gives CDR1 SGHVS, CDR2 FQNEAQ. Trimming cost V 7 bases and J 0 bases, with 18 bases left between them. The CDR3 length is 16 residues. The CDR3 bases are TGTGCCAGCACCTCACGGGACAACGTTATGAACACTGAAGCTTTCTTT. Translating gives CASTSRDNVMNTEAFF.